This TCR beta chain is drawn from a study of CD4 and CD8 cells across lung adenocarcinoma regions (dated by TCRdb to about 2018). Broadly, across the study: To look at intratumor heterogeneity in the T cell receptor repertoire, the study compared tumor centers against tumor margins.

As for this clonotype: Its antigen is not yet known. At one of its ends the junction is not consistent with the germline gene, which may arise from a read error.

Library preparation employed PCR. Data came from a HiSeq X Ten. Clones were called with MiXCR by TCRdb after fastp trimmed the public reads at Q25, and only in-frame beta chains were retained. Rows are combined by CDR3 protein, so each entry shows the most common genes and DNA. Present in this sample are about 25,000 distinct CDR3 sequences, 53% of which were seen just once. Roughly half of the sample lies in the top ten. The CDR3 covers 14 residues, taking in both the cysteine and the phenylalanine. Left in the record is the CDR3 DNA by itself, 42 bases read in frame from the first base. For CDR1 and CDR2, the germline V gene lists MDHEN and SYDVKM. The donors were patients who had localized lung adenocarcinoma, which is a subtype of non-small cell lung cancer. These samples came from the centers of localized lung adenocarcinomas. For TCR repertoire analysis, CD8+ T cells from tumor tissue were profiled apart from CD4+ T cells.

The V and J genes are TRBV28 and TRBJ2-4; 6 matching bases give a weak D call of TRBD1. This receptor was taken from a male donor with lung adenocarcinoma. The CD4 and CD8 labels of this study may be unreliable. Material: CD8+ T cells from the center of a lung tumor. The cell subset or site label here, explained by the study, means: tumor center region. Read as DNA, the sequence is TGTGCCGGCAGTTTGACAGGTGCCAAAGACATTCAGTACTTC. Its protein reads: CAGSLTGAKDIQYF.